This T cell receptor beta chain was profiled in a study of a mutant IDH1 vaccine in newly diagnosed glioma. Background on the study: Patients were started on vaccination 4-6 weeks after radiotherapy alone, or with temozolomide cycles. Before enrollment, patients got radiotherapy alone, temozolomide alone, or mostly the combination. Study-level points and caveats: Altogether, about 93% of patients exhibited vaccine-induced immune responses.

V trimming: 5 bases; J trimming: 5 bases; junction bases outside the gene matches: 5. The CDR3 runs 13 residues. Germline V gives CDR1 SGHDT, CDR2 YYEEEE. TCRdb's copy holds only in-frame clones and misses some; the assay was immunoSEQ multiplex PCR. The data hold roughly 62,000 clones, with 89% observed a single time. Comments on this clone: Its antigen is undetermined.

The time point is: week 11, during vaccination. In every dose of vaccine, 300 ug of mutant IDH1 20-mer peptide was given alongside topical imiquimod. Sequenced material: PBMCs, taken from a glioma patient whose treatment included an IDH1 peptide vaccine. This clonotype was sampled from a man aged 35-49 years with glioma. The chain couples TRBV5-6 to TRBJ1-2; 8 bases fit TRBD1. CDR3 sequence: CASSTGGGYGYTF. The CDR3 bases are TGTGCCAGCAGTACAGGGGGAGGTTATGGCTACACCTTC.